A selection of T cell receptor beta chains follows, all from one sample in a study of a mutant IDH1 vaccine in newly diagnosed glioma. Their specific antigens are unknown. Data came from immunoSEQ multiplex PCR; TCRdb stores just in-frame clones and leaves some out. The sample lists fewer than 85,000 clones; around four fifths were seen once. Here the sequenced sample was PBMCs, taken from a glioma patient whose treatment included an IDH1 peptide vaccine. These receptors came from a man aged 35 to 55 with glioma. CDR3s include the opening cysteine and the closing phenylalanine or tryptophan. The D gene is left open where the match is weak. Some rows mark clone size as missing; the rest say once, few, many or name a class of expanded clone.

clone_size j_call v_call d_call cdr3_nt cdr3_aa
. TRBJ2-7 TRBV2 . TGTGCCAGCGGGCAGCAAGTTTACGAGCAGTACTTC CASGQQVYEQYF
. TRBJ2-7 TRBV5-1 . TGCGCCAGCGCCTTACGGCAGGACTACGAGCAGTACTTC CASALRQDYEQYF
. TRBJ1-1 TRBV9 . TGTGCCAGCAGCGTAGACCCTTATGGGGGCACTGAAGCTTTCTTT CASSVDPYGGTEAFF
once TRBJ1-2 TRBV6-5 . TGTGCCAGCAGGACTGGAGGGTATGGCTACACCTTC CASRTGGYGYTF
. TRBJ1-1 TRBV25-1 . TGTGCCAGCAGTGAAACAGGGGAAGCTTTCTTT CASSETGEAFF
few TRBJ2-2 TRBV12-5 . TGTGCTAGTGCCTTGTTCACCGGGGAGCTGTTTTTT CASALFTGELFF
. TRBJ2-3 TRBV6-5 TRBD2 TGTGCCAGCAGTTCCCTGGGACTAACAGATACGCAGTATTTT CASSSLGLTDTQYF
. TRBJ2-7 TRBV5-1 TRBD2 TGCGCCAGCAGCTTGGGACTAGCGGGGACCCACGAGCAGTACTTC CASSLGLAGTHEQYF
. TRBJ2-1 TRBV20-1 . TGCAGTGCTAGGTCTAACAATGAGCAGTTCTTC CSARSNNEQFF
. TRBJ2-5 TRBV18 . TGTGCCAGCTCACCGGAGTTAAAAGAGACCCAGTACTTC CASSPELKETQYF